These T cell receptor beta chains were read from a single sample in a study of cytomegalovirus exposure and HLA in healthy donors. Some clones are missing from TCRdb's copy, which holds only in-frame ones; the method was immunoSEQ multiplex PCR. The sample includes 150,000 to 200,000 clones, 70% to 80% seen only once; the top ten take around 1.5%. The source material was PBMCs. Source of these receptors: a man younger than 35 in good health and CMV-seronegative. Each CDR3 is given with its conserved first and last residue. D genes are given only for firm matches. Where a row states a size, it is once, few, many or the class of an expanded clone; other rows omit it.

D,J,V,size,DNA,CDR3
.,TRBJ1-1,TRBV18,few,TGTGCCAGCTCACCACCATCGCAGGTCAACACTGAAGCTTTCTTT,CASSPPSQVNTEAFF
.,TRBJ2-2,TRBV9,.,TGTGCCAGTGGGCGGGGGGACAGAACCGGGGAGCTGTTTTTT,CASGRGDRTGELFF
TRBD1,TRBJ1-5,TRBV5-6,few,TGTGCCAGCAGCCAGCGACAGGGGGTGGACAATCAGCCCCAGCATTTT,CASSQRQGVDNQPQHF
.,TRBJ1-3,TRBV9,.,TGTGCCAGCAGCGTAGATCCAGGGACCATATATTTT,CASSVDPGTIYF
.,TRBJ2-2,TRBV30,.,TGTGCCTGGACAAGAGACACCGGGGAGCTGTTTTTT,CAWTRDTGELFF
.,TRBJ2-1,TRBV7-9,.,TGTGCCAGCAGGGGGGCGGCAGGCAATGAGCAGTTCTTC,CASRGAAGNEQFF
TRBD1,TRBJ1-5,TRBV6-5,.,TGTGCCAGCAGCCTAAAACAGGGGAGGAATCAGCCCCAGCATTTT,CASSLKQGRNQPQHF
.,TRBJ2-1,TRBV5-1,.,TGCGCCAGCAGCCCCGGTCTAATCGCTAATGAGCAGTTCTTC,CASSPGLIANEQFF
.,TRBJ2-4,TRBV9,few,TGTGCCAGCAGCGGGGGCACCTTAGCCAAAAACATTCAGTACTTC,CASSGGTLAKNIQYF
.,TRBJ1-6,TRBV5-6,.,TGTGCCAGCAGCTTAGGACAGTATTCACCCCTCCACTTT,CASSLGQYSPLHF
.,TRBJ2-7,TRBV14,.,TGTGCCAGCAGCCATGGCCGAAAGCAGTACTTC,CASSHGRKQYF
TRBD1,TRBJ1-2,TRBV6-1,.,TGTGCCAGCAGTGAAAGCACAGGGGGCGACTACACCTTC,CASSESTGGDYTF
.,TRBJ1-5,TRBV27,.,TGTGCCAGCAGGCATAATCAGGGTAGCAATCAGCCCCAGCATTTT,CASRHNQGSNQPQHF
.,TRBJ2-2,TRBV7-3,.,TGTGCCAGCAGCGGGGAGAGGGGGAGGGCCGGGGAGCTGTTTTTT,CASSGERGRAGELFF
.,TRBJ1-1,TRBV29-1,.,TGCAGCGTCCCAGGAGGGGCCTGGAACACTGAAGCTTTCTTT,CSVPGGAWNTEAFF
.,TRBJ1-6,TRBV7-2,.,TGTGCCAGCAGCTGGACAGTAGATAATTCACCCCTCCACTTT,CASSWTVDNSPLHF
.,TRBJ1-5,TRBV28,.,TGTGCCAGCAGCAGATGGGGGGGCTTTCGTCAGCCCCAGCATTTT,CASSRWGGFRQPQHF
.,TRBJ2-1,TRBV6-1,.,TGTGCCAGCCGCCACATGGAGGGCGGGTACAATGAGCAGTTCTTC,CASRHMEGGYNEQFF
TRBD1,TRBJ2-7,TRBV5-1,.,TGCGCCAGCACCCCCTCCGGGACAGGGGGCGAGCAGTACTTC,CASTPSGTGGEQYF
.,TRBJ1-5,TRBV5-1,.,TGCGCCAGCCGCGGCCTTCTTCTTTACGCCCAGCATTTT,CASRGLLLYAQHF
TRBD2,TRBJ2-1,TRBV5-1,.,TGCGCCAGCAGATCCGGACTAGCGGGGCGTTCGTACAATGAGCAGTTCTTC,CASRSGLAGRSYNEQFF
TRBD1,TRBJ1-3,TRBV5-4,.,TGTGCCAGCAGCTTGGGACAGGGGCTTCCTGGAAACACCATATATTTT,CASSLGQGLPGNTIYF
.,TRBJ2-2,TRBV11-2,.,TGTGCCAGCAGCTTAGTTCACGGGGTCACCGGGGAGCTGTTTTTT,CASSLVHGVTGELFF
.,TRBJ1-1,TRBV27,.,TGTGCCAGCAGCATGGGGCCCCAAGCTTTCTTT,CASSMGPQAFF
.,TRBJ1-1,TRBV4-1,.,TGCGCCAGCAGCCAAGAGTCGGGGTTACGCACTGAAGCTTTCTTT,CASSQESGLRTEAFF
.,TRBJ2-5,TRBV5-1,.,TGCGCCAGCAGCCCCTACCAAGAGACCCAGTACTTC,CASSPYQETQYF
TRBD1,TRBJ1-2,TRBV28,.,TGTGCCGCCTCAGGGGGACAGAACTATGGCTACACCTTC,CAASGGQNYGYTF
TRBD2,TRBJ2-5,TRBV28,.,TGTGCCAGCAGTAGTCGGACTAGCGGGAGGGAGACCCAGTACTTC,CASSSRTSGRETQYF
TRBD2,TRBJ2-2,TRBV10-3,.,TGTGCCATCACAGGCGTCGCAGGGAGCGGGACGGCTCCTCCGAAAACCGGGGAGCTGTTTTTT,CAITGVAGSGTAPPKTGELFF
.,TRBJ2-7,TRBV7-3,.,TGTGCCAGCAGCCAGGGCGGGGCATTGGGCGAGCAGTACTTC,CASSQGGALGEQYF
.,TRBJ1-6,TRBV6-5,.,TGTGCCAGCAGTGCAAACCGCTATTCGGCACCCCTCCACTTT,CASSANRYSAPLHF
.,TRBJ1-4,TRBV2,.,TGTGCCAGCTCAACAGGGACTAATGAAAAACTGTTTTTT,CASSTGTNEKLFF
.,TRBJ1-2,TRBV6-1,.,TGTGCCAGCACCTCCGCGGAGGGGCTCTATGGCTACACCTTC,CASTSAEGLYGYTF
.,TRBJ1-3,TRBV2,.,TGTGCCAGCAGTGGGGGGGAAAAAGCGAGCTCTGGAAACACCATATATTTT,CASSGGEKASSGNTIYF
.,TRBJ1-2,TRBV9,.,TGTGCCAGCAGCCAGAGTACAAGCGCGAACTATGGCTACACCTTC,CASSQSTSANYGYTF
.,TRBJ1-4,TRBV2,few,TGTGCCAGCAGTGAACTGGGGCCTGGTGAAAAACTGTTTTTT,CASSELGPGEKLFF
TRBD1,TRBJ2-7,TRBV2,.,TGTGCCAGCAGGGACAGGGTTTACGAGCAGTACTTC,CASRDRVYEQYF
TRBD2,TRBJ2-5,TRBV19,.,TGTGCCAGTACCCACTCGCGCGGGGGAGAGACCCAGTACTTC,CASTHSRGGETQYF
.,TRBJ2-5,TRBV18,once,TGTGCCAGCTCCCCTAAAGAGACCCAGTACTTC,CASSPKETQYF
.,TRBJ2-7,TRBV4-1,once,TGCGCCAACAGTCGGAACTCAGGCGGAGGCTACGAGCAGTACTTC,CANSRNSGGGYEQYF
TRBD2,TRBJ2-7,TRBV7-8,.,TGTGCCAGCAGCTCCCCCTGGACTAGCGGGAGGGCCAGCGAGCAGTACTTC,CASSSPWTSGRASEQYF
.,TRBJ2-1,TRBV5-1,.,TGCGCCAGCAGCCGGGTCTCCTACAATGAGCAGTTCTTC,CASSRVSYNEQFF
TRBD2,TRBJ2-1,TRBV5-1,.,TGCGCCAGCAGCGTTAGCGGGGGGGTTTACAATGAGCAGTTCTTC,CASSVSGGVYNEQFF